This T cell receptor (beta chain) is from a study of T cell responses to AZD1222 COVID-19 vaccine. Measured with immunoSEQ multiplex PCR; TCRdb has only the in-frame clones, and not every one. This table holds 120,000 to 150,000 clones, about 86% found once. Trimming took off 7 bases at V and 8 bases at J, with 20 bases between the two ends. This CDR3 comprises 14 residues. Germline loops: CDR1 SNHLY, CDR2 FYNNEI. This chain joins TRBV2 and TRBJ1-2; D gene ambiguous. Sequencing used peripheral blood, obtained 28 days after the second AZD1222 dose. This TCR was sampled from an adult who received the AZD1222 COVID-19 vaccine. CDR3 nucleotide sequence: TGTGCCAGCACCCAAGACGAGGGAGAGAGGGGCTACACCTTC. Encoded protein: CASTQDEGERGYTF.